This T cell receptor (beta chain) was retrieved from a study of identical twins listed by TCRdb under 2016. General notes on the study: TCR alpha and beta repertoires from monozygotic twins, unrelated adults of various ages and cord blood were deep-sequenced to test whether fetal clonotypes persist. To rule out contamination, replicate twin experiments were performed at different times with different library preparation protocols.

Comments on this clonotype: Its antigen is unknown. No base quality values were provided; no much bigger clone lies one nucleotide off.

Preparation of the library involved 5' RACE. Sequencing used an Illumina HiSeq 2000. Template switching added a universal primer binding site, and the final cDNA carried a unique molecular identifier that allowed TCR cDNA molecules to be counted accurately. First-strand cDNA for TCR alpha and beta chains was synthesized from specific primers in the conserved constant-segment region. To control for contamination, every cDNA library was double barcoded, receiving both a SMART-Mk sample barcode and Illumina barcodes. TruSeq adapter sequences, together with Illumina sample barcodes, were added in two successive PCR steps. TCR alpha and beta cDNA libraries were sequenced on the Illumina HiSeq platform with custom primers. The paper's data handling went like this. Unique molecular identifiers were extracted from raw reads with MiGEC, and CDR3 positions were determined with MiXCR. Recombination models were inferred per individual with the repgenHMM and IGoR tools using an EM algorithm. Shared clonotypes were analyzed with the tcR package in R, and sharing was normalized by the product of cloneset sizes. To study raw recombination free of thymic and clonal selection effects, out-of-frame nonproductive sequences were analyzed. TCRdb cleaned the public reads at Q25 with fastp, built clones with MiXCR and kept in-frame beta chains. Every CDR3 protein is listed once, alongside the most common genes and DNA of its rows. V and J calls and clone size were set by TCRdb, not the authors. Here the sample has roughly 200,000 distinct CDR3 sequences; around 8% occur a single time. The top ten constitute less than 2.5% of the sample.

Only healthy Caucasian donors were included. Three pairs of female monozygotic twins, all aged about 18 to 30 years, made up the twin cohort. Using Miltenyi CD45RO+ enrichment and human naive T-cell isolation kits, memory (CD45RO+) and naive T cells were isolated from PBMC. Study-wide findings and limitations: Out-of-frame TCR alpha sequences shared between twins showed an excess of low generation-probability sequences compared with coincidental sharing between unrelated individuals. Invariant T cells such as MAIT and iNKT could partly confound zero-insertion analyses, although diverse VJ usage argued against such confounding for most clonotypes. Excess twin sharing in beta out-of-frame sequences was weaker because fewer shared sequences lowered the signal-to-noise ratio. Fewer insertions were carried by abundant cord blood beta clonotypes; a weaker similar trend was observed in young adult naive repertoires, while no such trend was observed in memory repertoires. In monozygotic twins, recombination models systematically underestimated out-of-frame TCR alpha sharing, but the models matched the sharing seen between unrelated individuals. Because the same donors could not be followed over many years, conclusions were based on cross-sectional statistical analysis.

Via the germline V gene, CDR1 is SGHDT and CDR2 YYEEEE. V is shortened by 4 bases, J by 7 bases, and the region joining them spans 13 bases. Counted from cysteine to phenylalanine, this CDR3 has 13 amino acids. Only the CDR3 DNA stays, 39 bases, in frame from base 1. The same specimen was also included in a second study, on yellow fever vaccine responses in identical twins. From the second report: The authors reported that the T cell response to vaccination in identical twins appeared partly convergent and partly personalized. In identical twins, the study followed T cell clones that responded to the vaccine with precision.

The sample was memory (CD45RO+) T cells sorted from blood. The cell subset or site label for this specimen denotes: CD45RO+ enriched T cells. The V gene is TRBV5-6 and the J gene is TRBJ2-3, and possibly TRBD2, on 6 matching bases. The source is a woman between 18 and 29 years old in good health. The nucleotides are TGTGCCAGCAGCCCCTATGCGGGAAATACGCAGTATTTT. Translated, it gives CASSPYAGNTQYF.